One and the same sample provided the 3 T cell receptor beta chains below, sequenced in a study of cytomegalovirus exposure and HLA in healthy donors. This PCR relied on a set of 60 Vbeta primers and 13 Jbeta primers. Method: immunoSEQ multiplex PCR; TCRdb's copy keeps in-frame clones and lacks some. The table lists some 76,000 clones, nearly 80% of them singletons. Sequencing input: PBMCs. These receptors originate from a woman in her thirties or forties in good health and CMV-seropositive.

CDR3 DNA: TGCGCCAGCAGCTTGGGGGGGCCTCAAACAGATACGCAGTATTTT. Protein sequence: CASSLGGPQTDTQYF. This chain uses TRBV5-1 with TRBJ2-3, with D perhaps matching TRBD1 (6 bases). Trimming shortened V by 0 bases and J by 3 bases, and 11 bases separated the two germline ends. The germline CDR1 and CDR2 sequences are SGHRS and YFSETQ. This CDR3 has 15 residues.

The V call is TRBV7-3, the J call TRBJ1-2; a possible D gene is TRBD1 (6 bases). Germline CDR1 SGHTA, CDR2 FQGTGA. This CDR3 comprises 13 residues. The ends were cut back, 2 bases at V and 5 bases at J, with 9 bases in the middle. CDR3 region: CASSLEQGYGYTF. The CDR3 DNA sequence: TGTGCCAGCAGCTTAGAACAGGGATATGGCTACACCTTC.

The CDR3 is CAWSTGTGSYF. The CDR3 DNA is TGTGCCTGGAGTACCGGGACAGGAAGTTATTTT. The chain carries TRBV30 and TRBJ2-3, with 8 bases lining up with TRBD1. Germline CDR1 GTSNPN, CDR2 SVGIG (reference sequence). The trim removed 2 bases at V and 15 bases at J, leaving 7 bases unmatched. There are 11 residues in the CDR3.